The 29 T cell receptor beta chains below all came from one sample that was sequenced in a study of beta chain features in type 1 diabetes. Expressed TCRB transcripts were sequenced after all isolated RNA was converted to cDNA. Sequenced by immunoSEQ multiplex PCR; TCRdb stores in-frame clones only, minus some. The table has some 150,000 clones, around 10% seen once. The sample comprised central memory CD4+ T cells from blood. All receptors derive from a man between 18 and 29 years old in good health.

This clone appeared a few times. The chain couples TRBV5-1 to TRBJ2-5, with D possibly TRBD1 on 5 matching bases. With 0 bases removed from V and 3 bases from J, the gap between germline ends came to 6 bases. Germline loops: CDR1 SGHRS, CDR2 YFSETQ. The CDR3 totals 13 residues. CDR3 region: CASSLAGKETQYF. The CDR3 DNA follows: TGCGCCAGCAGCTTGGCAGGGAAAGAGACCCAGTACTTC.

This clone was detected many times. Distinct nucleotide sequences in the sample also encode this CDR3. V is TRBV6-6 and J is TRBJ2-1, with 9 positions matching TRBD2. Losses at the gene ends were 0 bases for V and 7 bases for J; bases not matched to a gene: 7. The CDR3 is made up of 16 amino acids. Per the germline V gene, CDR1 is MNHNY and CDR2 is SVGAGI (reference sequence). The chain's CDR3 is CASSYSGGRALNEQFF. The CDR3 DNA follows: TGTGCCAGCAGTTACTCGGGCGGGAGGGCCCTTAATGAGCAGTTCTTC.

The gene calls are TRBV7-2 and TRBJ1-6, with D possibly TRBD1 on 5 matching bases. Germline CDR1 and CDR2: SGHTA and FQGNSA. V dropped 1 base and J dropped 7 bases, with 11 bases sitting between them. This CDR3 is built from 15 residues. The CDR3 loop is CASSLVGPVNSPLHF. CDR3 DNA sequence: TGTGCCAGCAGCTTAGTGGGGCCAGTCAATTCACCCCTCCACTTT.

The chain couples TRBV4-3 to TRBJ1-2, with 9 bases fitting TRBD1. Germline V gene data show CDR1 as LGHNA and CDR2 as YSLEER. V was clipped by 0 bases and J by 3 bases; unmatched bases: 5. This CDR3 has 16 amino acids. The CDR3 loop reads CASSQDSDRGDYGYTF. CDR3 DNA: TGCGCCAGCAGCCAAGATTCGGACAGGGGAGACTATGGCTACACCTTC.

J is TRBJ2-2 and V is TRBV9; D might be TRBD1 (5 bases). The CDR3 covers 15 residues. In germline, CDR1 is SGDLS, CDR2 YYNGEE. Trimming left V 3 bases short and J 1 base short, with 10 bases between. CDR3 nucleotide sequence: TGTGCCAGCAGCGGGCCTACAGGGAACACCGGGGAGCTGTTTTTT. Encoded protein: CASSGPTGNTGELFF.

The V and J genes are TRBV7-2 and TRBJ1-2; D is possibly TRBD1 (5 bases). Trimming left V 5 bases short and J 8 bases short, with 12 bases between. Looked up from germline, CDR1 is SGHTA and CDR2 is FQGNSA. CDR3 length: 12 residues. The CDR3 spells CASSHDRRGYTF. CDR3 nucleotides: TGTGCCAGCAGCCACGACAGACGCGGCTACACCTTC.

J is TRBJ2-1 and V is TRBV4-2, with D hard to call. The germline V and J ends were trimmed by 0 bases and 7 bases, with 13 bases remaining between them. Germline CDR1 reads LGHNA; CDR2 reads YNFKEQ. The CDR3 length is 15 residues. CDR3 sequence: CASSQDPSMRNEQFF. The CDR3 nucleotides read TGTGCCAGCAGCCAAGATCCTTCCATGCGGAATGAGCAGTTCTTC.

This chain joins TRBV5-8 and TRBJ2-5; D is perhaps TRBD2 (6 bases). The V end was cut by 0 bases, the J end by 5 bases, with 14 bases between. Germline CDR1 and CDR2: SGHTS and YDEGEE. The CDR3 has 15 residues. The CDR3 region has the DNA TGTGCCAGCAGCTTGGCCCCCGGAGGGCCCGAGACCCAGTACTTC. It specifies CASSLAPGGPETQYF.

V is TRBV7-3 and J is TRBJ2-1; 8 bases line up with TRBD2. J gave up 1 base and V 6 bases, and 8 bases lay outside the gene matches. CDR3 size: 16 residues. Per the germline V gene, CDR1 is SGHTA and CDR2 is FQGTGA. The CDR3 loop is CASRRSSGSSYNEQFF. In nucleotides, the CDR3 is TGTGCCAGCAGGCGTTCCAGCGGGAGTTCCTACAATGAGCAGTTCTTC.

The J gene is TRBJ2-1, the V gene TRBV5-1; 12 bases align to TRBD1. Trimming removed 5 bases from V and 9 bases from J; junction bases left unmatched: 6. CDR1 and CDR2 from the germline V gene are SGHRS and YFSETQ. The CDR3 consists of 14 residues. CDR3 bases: TGCGCCAGCAGTTCGGGACAGGGGGCGGGTGAGCAGTTCTTC. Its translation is CASSSGQGAGEQFF.

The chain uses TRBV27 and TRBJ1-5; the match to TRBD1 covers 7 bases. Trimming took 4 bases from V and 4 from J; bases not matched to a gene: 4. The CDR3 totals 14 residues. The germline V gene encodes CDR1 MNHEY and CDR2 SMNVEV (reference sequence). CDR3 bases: TGTGCCAGCAGTTCACTACAGGGGAATCAGCCCCAGCATTTT. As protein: CASSSLQGNQPQHF.

The CDR3 coding sequence is TGTGCCAGCAGTTCCCAGTTGTACAATGAGCAGTTCTTC. Protein product: CASSSQLYNEQFF. V is TRBV6-5 and J is TRBJ2-1, with D uncertain. Looked up from germline, CDR1 is MNHEY and CDR2 is SVGAGI. V shed 4 bases and J shed 4 bases, with 8 bases lying between them. The CDR3 covers 13 residues.

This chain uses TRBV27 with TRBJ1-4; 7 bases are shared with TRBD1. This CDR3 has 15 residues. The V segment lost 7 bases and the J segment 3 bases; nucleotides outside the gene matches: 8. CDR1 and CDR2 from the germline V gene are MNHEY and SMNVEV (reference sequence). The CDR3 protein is CASNQQGKSNEKLFF. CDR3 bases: TGTGCCAGCAATCAACAGGGGAAGTCTAATGAAAAACTGTTTTTT.

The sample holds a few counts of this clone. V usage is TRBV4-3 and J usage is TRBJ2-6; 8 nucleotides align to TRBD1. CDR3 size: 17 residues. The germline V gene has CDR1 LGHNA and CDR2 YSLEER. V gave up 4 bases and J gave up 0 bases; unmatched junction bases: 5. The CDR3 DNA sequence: TGCGCCAGCAGCCGACGCAGGGGGCCCTCTGGGGCCAACGTCCTGACTTTC. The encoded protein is CASSRRRGPSGANVLTF.

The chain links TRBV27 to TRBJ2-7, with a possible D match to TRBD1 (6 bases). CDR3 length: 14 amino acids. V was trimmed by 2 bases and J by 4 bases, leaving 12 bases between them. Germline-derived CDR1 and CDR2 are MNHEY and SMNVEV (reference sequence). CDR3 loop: CASSLQGTGYEQYF. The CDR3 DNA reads TGTGCCAGCAGTTTACAGGGGACCGGGTACGAGCAGTACTTC.

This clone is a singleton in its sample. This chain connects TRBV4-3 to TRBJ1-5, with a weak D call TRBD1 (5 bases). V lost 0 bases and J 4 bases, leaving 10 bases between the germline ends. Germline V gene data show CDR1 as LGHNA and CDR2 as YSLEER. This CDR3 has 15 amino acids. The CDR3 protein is CASSQDWTTNQPQHF. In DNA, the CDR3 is TGCGCCAGCAGCCAAGACTGGACAACGAATCAGCCCCAGCATTTT.

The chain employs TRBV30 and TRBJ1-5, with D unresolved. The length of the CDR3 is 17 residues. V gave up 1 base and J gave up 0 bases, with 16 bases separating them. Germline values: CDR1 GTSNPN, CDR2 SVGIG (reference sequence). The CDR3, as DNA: TGTGCCTGGAGTGCGTCTCAGTCAACCCATAGCAATCAGCCCCAGCATTTT. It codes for CAWSASQSTHSNQPQHF.

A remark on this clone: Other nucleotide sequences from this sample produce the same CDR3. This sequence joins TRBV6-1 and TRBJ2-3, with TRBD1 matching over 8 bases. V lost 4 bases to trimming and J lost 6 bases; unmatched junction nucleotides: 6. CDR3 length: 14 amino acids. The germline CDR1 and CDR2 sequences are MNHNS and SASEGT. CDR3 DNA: TGTGCCAGCAGTGCGCGGACAGGGACGGATACGCAGTATTTT. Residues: CASSARTGTDTQYF.

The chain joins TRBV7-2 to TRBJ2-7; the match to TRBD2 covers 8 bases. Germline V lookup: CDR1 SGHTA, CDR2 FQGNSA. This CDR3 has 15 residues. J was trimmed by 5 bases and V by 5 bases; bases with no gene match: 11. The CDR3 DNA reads TGTGCCAGCAGCAAGACCCCGACTAGCGCCCACGAGCAGTACTTC. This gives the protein CASSKTPTSAHEQYF.

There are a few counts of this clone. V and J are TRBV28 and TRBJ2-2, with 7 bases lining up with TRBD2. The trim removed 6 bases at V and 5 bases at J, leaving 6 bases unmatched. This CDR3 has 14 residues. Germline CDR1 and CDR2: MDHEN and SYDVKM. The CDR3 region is CASSRLAATGELFF. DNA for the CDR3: TGTGCCAGCAGCCGACTAGCTGCGACCGGGGAGCTGTTTTTT. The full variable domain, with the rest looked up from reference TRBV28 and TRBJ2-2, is DVKVTQSSRYLVKRTGEKVFLECVQDMDHENMFWYRQDPGLGLRLIYFSYDVKMKEKGDIPEGYSVSREKKERFSLILESASTNQTSMYLCASSRLAATGELFFGEGSRLTVL.

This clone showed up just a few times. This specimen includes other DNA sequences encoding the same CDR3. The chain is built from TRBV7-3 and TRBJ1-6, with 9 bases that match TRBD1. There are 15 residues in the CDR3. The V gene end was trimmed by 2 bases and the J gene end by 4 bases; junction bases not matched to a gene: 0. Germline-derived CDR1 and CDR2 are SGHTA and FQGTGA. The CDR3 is CASSLGQGYNSPLHF. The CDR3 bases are TGTGCCAGCAGCTTAGGACAGGGGTATAATTCACCCCTCCACTTT.

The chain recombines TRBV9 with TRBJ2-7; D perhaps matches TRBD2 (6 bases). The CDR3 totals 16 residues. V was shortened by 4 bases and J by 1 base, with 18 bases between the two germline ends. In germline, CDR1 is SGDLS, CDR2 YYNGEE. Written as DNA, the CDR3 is TGTGCCAGCAGCCCAGCTGGGGCTAGCGAATCCTACGAGCAGTACTTC. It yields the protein CASSPAGASESYEQYF.

In DNA, the CDR3 is TGTGCCAGTAGTACGGGGGCTAGCGGGAGTTACGAGCAGTACTTC. Protein sequence: CASSTGASGSYEQYF. This rearrangement joins TRBV19 to TRBJ2-7; TRBD2 agrees at 10 bases. Germline V lookup: CDR1 LNHDA, CDR2 SQIVND (reference sequence). V was clipped by 4 bases and J by 4 bases; unmatched bases: 7. This CDR3 has 15 amino acids.

CDR3 in amino acids: CASSETGQVHEQYF. The CDR3 coding sequence is TGTGCCAGCAGTGAAACGGGACAGGTCCACGAGCAGTACTTC. The chain combines TRBV25-1 with TRBJ2-7; the match to TRBD1 covers 8 bases. This CDR3 spans 14 amino acids. CDR1 and CDR2 (germline): MGHDK, SYGVNS. Trimming cost V 2 bases and J 5 bases; bases outside gene matches: 5.

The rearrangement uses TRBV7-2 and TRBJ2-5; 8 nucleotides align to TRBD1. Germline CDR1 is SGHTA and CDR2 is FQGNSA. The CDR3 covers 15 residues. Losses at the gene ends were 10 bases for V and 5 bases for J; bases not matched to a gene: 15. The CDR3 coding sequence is TGTGCCACCAGTATACATCAGGGGGCGGTTGAGACCCAGTACTTC. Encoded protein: CATSIHQGAVETQYF.

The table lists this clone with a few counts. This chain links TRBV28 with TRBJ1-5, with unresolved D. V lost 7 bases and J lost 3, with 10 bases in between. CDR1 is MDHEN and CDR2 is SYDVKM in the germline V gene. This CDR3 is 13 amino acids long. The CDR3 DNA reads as TGTGCCAGCAAGGCGACCTTCAATCAGCCCCAGCATTTT. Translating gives CASKATFNQPQHF.

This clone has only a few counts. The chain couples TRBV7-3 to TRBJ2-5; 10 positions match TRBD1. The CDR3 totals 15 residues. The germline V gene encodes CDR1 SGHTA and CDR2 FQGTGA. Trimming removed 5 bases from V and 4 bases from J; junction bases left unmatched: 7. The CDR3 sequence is CASSNGQGVTETQYF. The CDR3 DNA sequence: TGTGCCAGCAGCAACGGACAGGGGGTAACAGAGACCCAGTACTTC. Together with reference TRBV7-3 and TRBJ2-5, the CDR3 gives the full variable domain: GAGVSQTPSNKVTEKGKYVELRCDPISGHTALYWYRQSLGQGPEFLIYFQGTGAADDSGLPNDRFFAVRPEGSVSTLKIQRTERGDSAVYLCASSNGQGVTETQYFGPGTRLLVL.

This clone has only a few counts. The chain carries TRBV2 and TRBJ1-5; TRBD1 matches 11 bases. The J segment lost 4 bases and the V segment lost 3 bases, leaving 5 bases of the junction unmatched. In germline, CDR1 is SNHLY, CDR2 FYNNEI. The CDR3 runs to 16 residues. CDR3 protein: CASSDFGTGGNQPQHF. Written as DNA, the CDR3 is TGTGCCAGCAGTGACTTCGGGACAGGGGGAAATCAGCCCCAGCATTTT.

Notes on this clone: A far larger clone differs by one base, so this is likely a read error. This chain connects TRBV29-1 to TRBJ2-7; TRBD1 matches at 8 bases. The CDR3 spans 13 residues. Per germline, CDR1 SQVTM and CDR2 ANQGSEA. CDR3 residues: CIARRDRNTEQYF. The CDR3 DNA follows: TGCATCGCCCGCCGGGACAGGAATACCGAGCAGTACTTC.